Sequencing of this T cell receptor (beta chain) was carried out in a study of cytomegalovirus exposure and HLA in healthy donors. Overall study: Samples from HLA-typed donors yielded 65 million to 90 million unique TCRs in an early data release. Study findings and constraints: An analysis was carried out at a later point. It showed that HLA-associated TCR beta chains were more clonally expanded than equally common non-associated chains.

This CDR3 is built from 15 residues. Looked up from germline, CDR1 is MNHEY and CDR2 is SVGAGI. The V gene lost 5 bases and the J gene lost 0 bases, with 13 bases spanning the gap. On this clone itself: Its antigen is unidentified.

The PCR made use of 60 Vbeta and 13 Jbeta primers. Sequencing used immunoSEQ multiplex PCR; TCRdb keeps in-frame clones, though not all of them. The sample has tens of thousands of clones, 62% seen once; the top ten hold roughly 6%. The origin of this receptor is a woman under 40 in good health and CMV-seropositive. This chain uses TRBV6-5 with TRBJ1-1; D perhaps matches TRBD1 (6 bases). The source material was PBMCs. CDR3 sequence: CASSPTGKVNTEAFF. The CDR3 DNA follows: TGTGCCAGCAGTCCAACAGGGAAGGTGAACACTGAAGCTTTCTTT.